This T cell receptor beta chain was sequenced during a study of cytomegalovirus exposure and HLA in healthy donors. Libraries were prepared by immunoSEQ multiplex PCR; TCRdb keeps only in-frame clonotypes and omits some of them. The table lists around 250,000 clones, about 90% of them singletons. The V gene end was trimmed by 4 bases and the J gene end by 0 bases; junction bases not matched to a gene: 12. CDR1 is SEHNR and CDR2 is FQNEAQ in the germline V gene (reference sequence). There are 17 residues in the CDR3. The sample comprised PBMCs. This TCR derives from a woman aged 18-29 years in good health and CMV-seronegative. The chain uses TRBV7-9 and TRBJ2-7; 7 bases fit TRBD1. CDR3 residues: CASSSLRDSHTSYEQYF. For the CDR3, the DNA is TGTGCCAGCAGCTCCCTCCGGGACAGCCACACCTCCTACGAGCAGTACTTC.